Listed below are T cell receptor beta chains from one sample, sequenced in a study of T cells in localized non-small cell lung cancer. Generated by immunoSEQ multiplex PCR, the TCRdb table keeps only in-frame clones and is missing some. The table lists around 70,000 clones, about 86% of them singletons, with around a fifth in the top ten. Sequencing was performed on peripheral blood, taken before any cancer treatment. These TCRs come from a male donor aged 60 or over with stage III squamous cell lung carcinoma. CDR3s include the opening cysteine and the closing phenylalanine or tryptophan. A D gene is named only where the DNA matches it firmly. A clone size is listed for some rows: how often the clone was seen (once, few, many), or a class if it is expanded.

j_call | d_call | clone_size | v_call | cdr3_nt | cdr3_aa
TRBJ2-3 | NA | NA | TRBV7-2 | TGTGCCAGCAGCTTAGGGCTTAACACAGATACGCAGTATTTT | CASSLGLNTDTQYF
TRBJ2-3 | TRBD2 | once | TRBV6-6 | TGTGCCACCAGCGGGGGCACAGATACGCAGTATTTT | CATSGGTDTQYF
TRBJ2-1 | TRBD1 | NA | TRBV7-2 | TGTGCCAGCAGCTCAAGGGGACAGCAATACAATGAGCAGTTCTTC | CASSSRGQQYNEQFF
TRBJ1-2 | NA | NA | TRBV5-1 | TGCGCCAGCAGCTTGGATGGTAACTATGGCTACACCTTC | CASSLDGNYGYTF
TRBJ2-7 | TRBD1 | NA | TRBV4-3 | TGCGCCAGCAGCCTCCGGGACAGGGGGACCTACGAGCAGTACTTC | CASSLRDRGTYEQYF
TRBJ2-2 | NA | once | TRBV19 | TGTGCCAGTAGGCCATCCGGGACTAACACCGGGGAGCTGTTTTTT | CASRPSGTNTGELFF
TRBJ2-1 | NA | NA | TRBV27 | TGTGCCAGCAGCCTACAAAACGGGTTTAGGGGCATGTTCTTC | CASSLQNGFRGMFF
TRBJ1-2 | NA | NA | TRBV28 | TGTGCCACCGGACAGCTCTATGGCTACACCTTC | CATGQLYGYTF
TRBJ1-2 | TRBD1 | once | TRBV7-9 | TGTGCCAGCAGCTTCCTCCAAGCCGGGACAGGGAGGGGCTACACCTTC | CASSFLQAGTGRGYTF
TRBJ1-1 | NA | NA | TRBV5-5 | TGTGCCAGCAGCTTGCTGGGATTGAACACTGAAGCTTTCTTT | CASSLLGLNTEAFF
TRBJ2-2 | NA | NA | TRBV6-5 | TGTGCCAGCAGTTCCTATGGCTCCCGTGGGACCGGGGAGCTGTTTTTT | CASSSYGSRGTGELFF
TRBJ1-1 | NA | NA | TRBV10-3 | TGTGCCATCAGTTCCTCCGGGACTGAGACTGAAGCTTTCTTT | CAISSSGTETEAFF
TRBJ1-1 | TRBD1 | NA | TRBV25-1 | TGTGCCAGCAGTGAACAGGGGGTACCTGAAGCTTTCTTT | CASSEQGVPEAFF
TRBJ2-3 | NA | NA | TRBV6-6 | TGTGCCAGCAGTACCCGACAGGGAGGGGATACGCAGTATTTT | CASSTRQGGDTQYF
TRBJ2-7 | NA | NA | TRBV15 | TGTGCCACCACCAGGGGTGGAGGGAGGTCCTACGAGCAGTACTTC | CATTRGGGRSYEQYF
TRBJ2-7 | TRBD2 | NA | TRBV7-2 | TGTGCCAGCAGCTTAGCTCCGGGACTAGCGGATACGACCTTTTTGTACGAGCAGTACTTC | CASSLAPGLADTTFLYEQYF
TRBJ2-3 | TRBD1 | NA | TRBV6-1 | TGTGCCAGCAGAAAGACAGGGGGCATCACAGATACGCAGTATTTT | CASRKTGGITDTQYF
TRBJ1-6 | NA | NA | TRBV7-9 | TGTGCCAGCAGCCCGCAGGTTCTGGAATCACCCCTCCACTTT | CASSPQVLESPLHF
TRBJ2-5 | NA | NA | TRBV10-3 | TGTGCCATCAGTGTGGGGTGGGGGCAAGAGACCCAGTACTTC | CAISVGWGQETQYF
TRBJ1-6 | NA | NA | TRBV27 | TGTGCCAGCAGTTTATTACAGGGTGGCAATTCACCCCTCCACTTT | CASSLLQGGNSPLHF
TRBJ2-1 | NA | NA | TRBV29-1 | TGCAGCGTTCCCGGTGCCTTCCACAATGAGCAGTTCTTC | CSVPGAFHNEQFF
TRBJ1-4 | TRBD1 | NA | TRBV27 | TGTGCCAGCAGCCCCAGACAGGGATCCATCGAAAAACTGTTTTTT | CASSPRQGSIEKLFF
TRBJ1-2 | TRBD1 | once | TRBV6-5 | TGTGCCAGCAGTTACCAGGGGGGGACCTATGGCTACACCTTC | CASSYQGGTYGYTF
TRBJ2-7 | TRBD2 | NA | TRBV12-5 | TGTGCTAGTGGTTCTACCGGGACTAGCGAGACCGAGCAGTACTTC | CASGSTGTSETEQYF
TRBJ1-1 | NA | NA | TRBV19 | TGTGCCAGTAGTATCCCAAGAGGGGGTGAAGCTTTCTTT | CASSIPRGGEAFF
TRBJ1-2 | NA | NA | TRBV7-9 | TGTGCCAGCAGCTTAAACAACCCGGGGGGCTACTATGGCTACACCTTC | CASSLNNPGGYYGYTF
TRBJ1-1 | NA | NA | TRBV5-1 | TGCGCCAGCAGCGCCGGACTGATGAACACTGAAGCTTTCTTT | CASSAGLMNTEAFF
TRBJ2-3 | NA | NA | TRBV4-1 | TGCGCCAGCAGCTCTCGGACCCAGGACCCCACAGATACGCAGTATTTT | CASSSRTQDPTDTQYF
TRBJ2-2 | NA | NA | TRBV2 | TGTGCCAGCAGTCCACAGGGTTTTGACACCGGGGAGCTGTTTTTT | CASSPQGFDTGELFF
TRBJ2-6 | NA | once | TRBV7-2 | TGTGCCAGCAGCTCTTCGCGGGGGCTCCCTGGGGCCAACGTCCTGACTTTC | CASSSSRGLPGANVLTF